The next 2 T cell receptor beta chains were all read from a single sample in a study of cytomegalovirus exposure and HLA in healthy donors. Amplification used 60 Vbeta primers and 13 Jbeta primers. TCRdb's copy holds only in-frame clones and misses some; the assay was immunoSEQ multiplex PCR. The table shows fewer than 140,000 clones, with around 80% occurring only once. Specimen: PBMCs. The receptor source for this set is a man aged 40-55 years in good health and CMV-seronegative.

The CDR3 loop is CASSLAAGQGYEQYF. DNA for the CDR3: TGCGCCAGCAGCTTGGCCGCAGGACAGGGCTACGAGCAGTACTTC. V is TRBV5-1 and J is TRBJ2-7, with TRBD1 matching over 8 bases. The CDR3 consists of 15 residues. The germline V gene encodes CDR1 SGHRS and CDR2 YFSETQ. With 0 bases clipped from V and 3 bases from J, the junction kept 5 bases outside the gene matches.

This clone was recorded only once. The gene calls are TRBV11-2 and TRBJ2-7, with 7 bases that match TRBD1. CDR1 is SGHAT, CDR2 FQNNGV, per germline. V lost 8 bases and J lost 0; bases outside the gene matches: 7. CDR3 length: 14 amino acids. The CDR3 loop reads CASQQGTSSYEQYF. CDR3 DNA sequence: TGTGCCAGCCAACAGGGGACGAGCTCCTACGAGCAGTACTTC.